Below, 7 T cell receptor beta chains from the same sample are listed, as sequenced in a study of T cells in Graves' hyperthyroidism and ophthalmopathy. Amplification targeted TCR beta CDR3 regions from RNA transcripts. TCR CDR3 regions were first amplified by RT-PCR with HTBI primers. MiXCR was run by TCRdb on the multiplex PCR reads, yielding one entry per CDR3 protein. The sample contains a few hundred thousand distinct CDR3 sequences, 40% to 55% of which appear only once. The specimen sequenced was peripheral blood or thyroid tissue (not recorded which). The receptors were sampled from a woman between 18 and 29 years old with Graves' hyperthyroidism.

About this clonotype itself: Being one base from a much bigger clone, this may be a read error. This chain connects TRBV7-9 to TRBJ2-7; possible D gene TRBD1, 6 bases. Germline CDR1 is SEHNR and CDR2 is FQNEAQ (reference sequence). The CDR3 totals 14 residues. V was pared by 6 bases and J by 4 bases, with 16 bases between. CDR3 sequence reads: CASRSWDTIYEQYF. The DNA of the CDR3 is TGTGCCAGCAGATCCTGGGACACCATTTACGAGCAGTACTTC.

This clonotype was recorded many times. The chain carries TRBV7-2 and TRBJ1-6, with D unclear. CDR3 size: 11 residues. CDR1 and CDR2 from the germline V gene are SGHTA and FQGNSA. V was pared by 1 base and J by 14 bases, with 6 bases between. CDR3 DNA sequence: TGTGCCAGCAGCTTAGGAGAGGCCCTCCACTTT. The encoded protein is CASSLGEALHF.

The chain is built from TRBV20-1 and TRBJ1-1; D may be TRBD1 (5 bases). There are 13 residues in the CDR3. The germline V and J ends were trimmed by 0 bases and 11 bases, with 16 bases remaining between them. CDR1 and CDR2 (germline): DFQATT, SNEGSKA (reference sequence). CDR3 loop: CSARDRGRERAFF. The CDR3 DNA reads TGCAGTGCTAGAGATAGGGGAAGGGAGAGGGCTTTCTTT.

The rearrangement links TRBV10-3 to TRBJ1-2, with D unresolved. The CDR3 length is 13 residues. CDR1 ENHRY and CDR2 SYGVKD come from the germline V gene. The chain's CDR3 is CDRTPTFNYGYTF. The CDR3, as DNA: TGTGACCGAACCCCGACCTTTAACTATGGCTACACCTTC.

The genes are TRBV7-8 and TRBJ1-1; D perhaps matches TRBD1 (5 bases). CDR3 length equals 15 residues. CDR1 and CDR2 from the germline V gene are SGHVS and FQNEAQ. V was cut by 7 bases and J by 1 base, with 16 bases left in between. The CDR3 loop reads CASIAGRGRNTEAFF. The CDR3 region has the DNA TGTGCCAGCATCGCCGGGCGGGGCCGGAACACTGAAGCTTTCTTT.

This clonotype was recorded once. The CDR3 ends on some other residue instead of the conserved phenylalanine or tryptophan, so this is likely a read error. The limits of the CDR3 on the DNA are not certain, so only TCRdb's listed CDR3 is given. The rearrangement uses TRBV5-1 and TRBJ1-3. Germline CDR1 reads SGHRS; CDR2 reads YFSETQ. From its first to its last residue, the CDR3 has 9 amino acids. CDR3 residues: CASSLAAHT.

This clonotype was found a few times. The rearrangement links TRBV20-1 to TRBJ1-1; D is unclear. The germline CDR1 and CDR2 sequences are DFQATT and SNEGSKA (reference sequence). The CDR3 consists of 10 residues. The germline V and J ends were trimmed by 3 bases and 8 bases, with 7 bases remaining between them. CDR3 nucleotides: TGCAGTGCTAGTGAAGAGGAAGCTTTCTTT. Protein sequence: CSASEEEAFF.